What follows describes a single TCR beta chain. The V end lost 5 bases, the J end lost 2 bases, and 9 bases lay between the germline ends. Germline V gene lookup returns CDR1 SGHTA and CDR2 FQGNSA. The CDR3 length is 13 residues. The assay was immunoSEQ multiplex PCR, and TCRdb's table has in-frame clones only and misses some. This sample has roughly 120,000 clones, with roughly 90% found just once. This entry comes from a study of PD-1 blockade in mismatch repair-deficient tumors. Overall study: All were previously treated, progressing patients with eleven to twelve mismatch repair-deficient cancer types.

The TCR was taken from an adult with mismatch repair-deficient cancer. The chain has TRBV7-2 and TRBJ1-1; D remains ambiguous. This material consisted of peripheral blood, taken just under 74 weeks after starting pembrolizumab. CDR3 sequence: CASSAVINTEAFF. CDR3 in DNA: TGTGCCAGCAGCGCGGTTATAAACACTGAAGCTTTCTTT. Filled out from reference TRBV7-2 and TRBJ1-1, the complete variable domain reads GAGVSQSPSNKVTEKGKDVELRCDPISGHTALYWYRQSLGQGLEFLIYFQGNSAPDKSGLPSDRFSAERTGGSVSTLTIQRTQQEDSAVYLCASSAVINTEAFFGQGTRLTVV.